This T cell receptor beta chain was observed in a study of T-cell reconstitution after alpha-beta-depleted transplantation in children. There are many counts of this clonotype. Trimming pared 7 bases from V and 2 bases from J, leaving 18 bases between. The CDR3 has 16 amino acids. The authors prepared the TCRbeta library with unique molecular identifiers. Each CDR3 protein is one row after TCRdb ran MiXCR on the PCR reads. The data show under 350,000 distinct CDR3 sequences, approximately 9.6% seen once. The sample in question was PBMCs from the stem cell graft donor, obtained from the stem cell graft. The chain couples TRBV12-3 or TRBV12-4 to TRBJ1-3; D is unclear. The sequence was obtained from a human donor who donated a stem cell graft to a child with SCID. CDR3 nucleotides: TGTGCCAGCAAGTGGGAAGGATCCCTCGCTGGAAACACCATATATTTT. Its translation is CASKWEGSLAGNTIYF.